Below, 4 T cell receptor beta chains from the same sample are listed, as sequenced in a study of T cell repertoires in cytomegalovirus infection. MiXCR was run by TCRdb on the reads, yielding one entry per CDR3 protein. The table records about 440,000 distinct CDR3 sequences, roughly a third of them present only once. Material: PBMCs. These receptors all come from a human donor in good health (CMV status not recorded). Some clones in this sample may be carry-over from other donors' samples.

In this sample, this clonotype turned up many times. The chain combines TRBV11-2 with TRBJ2-5; a weak D match, TRBD2 (6 bases). Trimming cost V 5 bases and J 3 bases, with 13 bases left between them. The CDR3 loop spans 14 amino acids. Germline loops: CDR1 SGHAT, CDR2 FQNNGV. CDR3 in DNA: TGTGCCAGCAGCCCCGGGACTTTCAAAGAGACCCAGTACTTC. Translating it yields CASSPGTFKETQYF.

There are a few counts of this clonotype. The chain combines TRBV20-1 with TRBJ1-2; TRBD1 is a possible D gene (5 bases). Trimming removed 4 bases from V and 6 bases from J, with 9 bases in between. The CDR3 loop spans 11 amino acids. CDR1 DFQATT and CDR2 SNEGSKA come from the germline V gene (reference sequence). This CDR3 is CSAKGQDGYTF. The CDR3 nucleotides read TGCAGTGCTAAGGGGCAGGATGGCTACACCTTC.

As regards this clonotype: At one end the junction does not follow the germline gene, possibly because of a read error. J is TRBJ2-1 and V is TRBV28; TRBD2 agrees at 14 bases. CDR3 length: 17 amino acids. Germline CDR1 and CDR2: MDHEN and SYDVKM. CDR3 DNA sequence: TGTGCCAGCAAGGGACTAGCGGGGGCCAGACCGTACACTGAGCAGTTCTTC. It is translated as CASKGLAGARPYTEQFF.

This rearrangement joins TRBV6-1 to TRBJ2-7, with D possibly being TRBD1 (5 bases). Trimming cost V 1 base and J 6 bases, with 13 bases left between them. Germline loops: CDR1 MNHNS, CDR2 SASEGT. The CDR3 length is 14 residues. CDR3 sequence (DNA): TGTGCCAGCAGTGAAGTTCAGGGTCGAGCCGAGCAGTACTTC. Its translation is CASSEVQGRAEQYF.